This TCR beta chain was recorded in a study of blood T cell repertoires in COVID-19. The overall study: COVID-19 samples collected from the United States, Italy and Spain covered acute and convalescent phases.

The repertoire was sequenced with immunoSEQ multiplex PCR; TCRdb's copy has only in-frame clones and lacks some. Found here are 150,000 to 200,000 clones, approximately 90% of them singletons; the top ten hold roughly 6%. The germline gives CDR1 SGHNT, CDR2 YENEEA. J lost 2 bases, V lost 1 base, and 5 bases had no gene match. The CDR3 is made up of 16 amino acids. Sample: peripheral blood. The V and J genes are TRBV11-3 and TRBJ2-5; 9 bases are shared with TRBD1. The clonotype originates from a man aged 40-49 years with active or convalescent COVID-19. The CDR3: CASSLGQGDGQETQYF. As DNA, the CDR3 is TGTGCCAGCAGCTTAGGACAGGGGGATGGACAAGAGACCCAGTACTTC. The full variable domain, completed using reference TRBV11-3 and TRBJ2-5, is EAGVVQSPRYKIIEKKQPVAFWCNPISGHNTLYWYLQNLGQGPELLIRYENEEAVDDSQLPKDRFSAERLKGVDSTLKIQPAELGDSAVYLCASSLGQGDGQETQYFGPGTRLLVL.